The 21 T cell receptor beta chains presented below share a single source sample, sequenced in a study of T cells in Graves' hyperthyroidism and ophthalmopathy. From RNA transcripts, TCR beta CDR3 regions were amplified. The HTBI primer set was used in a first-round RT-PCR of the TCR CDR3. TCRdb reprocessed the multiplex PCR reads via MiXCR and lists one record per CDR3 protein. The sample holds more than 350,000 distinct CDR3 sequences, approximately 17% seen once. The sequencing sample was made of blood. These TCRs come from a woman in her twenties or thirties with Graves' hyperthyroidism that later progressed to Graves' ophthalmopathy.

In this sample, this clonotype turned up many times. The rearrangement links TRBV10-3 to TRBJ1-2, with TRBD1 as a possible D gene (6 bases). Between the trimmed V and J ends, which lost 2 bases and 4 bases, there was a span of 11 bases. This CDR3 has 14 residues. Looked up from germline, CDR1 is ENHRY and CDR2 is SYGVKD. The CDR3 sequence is CAISEGQSIYGYTF. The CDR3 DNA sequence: TGTGCCATCAGTGAGGGACAGAGTATCTATGGCTACACCTTC.

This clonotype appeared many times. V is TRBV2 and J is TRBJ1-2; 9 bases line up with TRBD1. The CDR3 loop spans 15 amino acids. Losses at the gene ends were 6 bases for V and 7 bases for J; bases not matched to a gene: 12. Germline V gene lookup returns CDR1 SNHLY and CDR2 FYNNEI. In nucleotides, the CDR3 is TGTGCCAGCAGGGCAATCCGGGACAGGGATCTTGGCTACACCTTC. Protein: CASRAIRDRDLGYTF. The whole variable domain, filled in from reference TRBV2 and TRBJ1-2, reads EPEVTQTPSHQVTQMGQEVILRCVPISNHLYFYWYRQILGQKVEFLVSFYNNEISEKSEIFDDQFSVERPDGSNFTLKIRSTKLEDSAMYFCASRAIRDRDLGYTFGSGTRLTVV.

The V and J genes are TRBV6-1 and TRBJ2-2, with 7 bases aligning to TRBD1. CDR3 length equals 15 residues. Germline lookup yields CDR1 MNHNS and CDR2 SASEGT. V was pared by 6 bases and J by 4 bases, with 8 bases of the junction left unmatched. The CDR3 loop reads CASSLDRSITGELFF. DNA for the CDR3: TGTGCCAGCAGCCTGGACAGGTCGATCACCGGGGAGCTGTTTTTT.

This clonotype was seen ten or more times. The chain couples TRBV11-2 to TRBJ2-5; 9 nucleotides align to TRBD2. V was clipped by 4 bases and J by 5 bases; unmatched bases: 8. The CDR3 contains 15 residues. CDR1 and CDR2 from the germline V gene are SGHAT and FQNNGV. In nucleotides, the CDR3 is TGTGCCAGCAGCTCCAGGAGCGGGGGGAGGGAGACCCAGTACTTC. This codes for CASSSRSGGRETQYF.

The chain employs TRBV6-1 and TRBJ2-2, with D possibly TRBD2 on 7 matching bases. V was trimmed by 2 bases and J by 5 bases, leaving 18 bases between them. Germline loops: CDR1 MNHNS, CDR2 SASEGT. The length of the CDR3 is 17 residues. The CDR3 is CASSERVGGLETGELFF. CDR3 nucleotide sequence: TGTGCCAGCAGTGAACGTGTGGGGGGGCTAGAGACCGGGGAGCTGTTTTTT.

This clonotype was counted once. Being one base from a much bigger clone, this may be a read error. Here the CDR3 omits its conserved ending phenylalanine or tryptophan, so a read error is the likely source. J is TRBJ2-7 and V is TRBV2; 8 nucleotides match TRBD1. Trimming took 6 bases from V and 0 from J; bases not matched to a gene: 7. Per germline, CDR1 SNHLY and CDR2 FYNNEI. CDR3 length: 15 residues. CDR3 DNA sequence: TGTGCCAGCAGGCTACGGACAGGGAGCTCCTACGAGCAGTACTCC. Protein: CASRLRTGSSYEQYS.

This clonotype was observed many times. The CDR3: CASSEISGGYYEQYF. In DNA, the CDR3 is TGTGCCAGCAGTGAAATAAGCGGAGGCTACTACGAGCAGTACTTC. The chain has TRBV6-1 and TRBJ2-7; tentatively, D is TRBD2 (5 bases). Per the germline V gene, CDR1 is MNHNS and CDR2 is SASEGT. CDR3 length: 15 amino acids. V shed 2 bases and J shed 3 bases, with 14 bases lying between them.

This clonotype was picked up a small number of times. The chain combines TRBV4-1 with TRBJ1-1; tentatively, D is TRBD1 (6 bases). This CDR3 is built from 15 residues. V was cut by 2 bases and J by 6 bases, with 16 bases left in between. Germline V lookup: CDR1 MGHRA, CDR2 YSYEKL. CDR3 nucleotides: TGCGCCAGCAGCCAATGGGACAACCCGGGGTCTGAAGCTTTCTTT. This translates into CASSQWDNPGSEAFF.

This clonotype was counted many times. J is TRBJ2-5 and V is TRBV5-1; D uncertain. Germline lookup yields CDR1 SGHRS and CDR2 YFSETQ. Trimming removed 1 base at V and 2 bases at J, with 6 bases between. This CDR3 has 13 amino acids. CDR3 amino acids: CASSLRMQETQYF. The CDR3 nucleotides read TGCGCCAGCAGCTTGAGGATGCAAGAGACCCAGTACTTC.

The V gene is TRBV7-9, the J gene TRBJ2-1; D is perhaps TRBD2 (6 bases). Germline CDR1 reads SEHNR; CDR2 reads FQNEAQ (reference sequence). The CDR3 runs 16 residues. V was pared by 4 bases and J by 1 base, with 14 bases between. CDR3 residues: CASSSTSYLSYNEQFF. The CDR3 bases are TGTGCCAGCAGCTCGACTAGTTATTTGTCCTACAATGAGCAGTTCTTC.

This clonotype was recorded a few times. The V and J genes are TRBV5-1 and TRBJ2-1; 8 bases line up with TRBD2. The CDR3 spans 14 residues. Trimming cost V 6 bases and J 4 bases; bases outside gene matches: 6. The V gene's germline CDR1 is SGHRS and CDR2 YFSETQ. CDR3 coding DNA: TGCGCCAGCAAGGGTAGCGGGGTTTACAATGAGCAGTTCTTC. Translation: CASKGSGVYNEQFF.

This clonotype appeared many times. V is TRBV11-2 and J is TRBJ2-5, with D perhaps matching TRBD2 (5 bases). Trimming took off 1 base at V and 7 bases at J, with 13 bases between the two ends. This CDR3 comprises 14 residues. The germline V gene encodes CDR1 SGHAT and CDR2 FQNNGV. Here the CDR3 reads CASSLGVYRGTQYF. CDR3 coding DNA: TGTGCCAGCAGCTTAGGGGTATACCGGGGGACCCAGTACTTC.

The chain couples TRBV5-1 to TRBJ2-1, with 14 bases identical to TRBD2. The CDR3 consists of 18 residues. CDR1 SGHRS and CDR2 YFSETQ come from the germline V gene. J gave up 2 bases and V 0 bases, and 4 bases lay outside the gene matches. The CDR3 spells CASSLGTSGGITYNEQFF. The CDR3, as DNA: TGCGCCAGCAGCTTGGGGACTAGCGGGGGGATAACCTACAATGAGCAGTTCTTC. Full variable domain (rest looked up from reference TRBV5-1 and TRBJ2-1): KAGVTQTPRYLIKTRGQQVTLSCSPISGHRSVSWYQQTPGQGLQFLFEYFSETQRNKGNFPGRFSGRQFSNSRSEMNVSTLELGDSALYLCASSLGTSGGITYNEQFFGPGTRLTVL.

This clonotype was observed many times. The CDR3 sequence is CASTTQTGAAGELFF. The CDR3 DNA reads TGTGCCAGTACCACGCAGACAGGGGCGGCCGGGGAGCTGTTTTTT. The rearrangement uses TRBV19 and TRBJ2-2; TRBD1 agrees at 8 bases. Germline V gene lookup returns CDR1 LNHDA and CDR2 SQIVND (reference sequence). The CDR3 has 15 amino acids. The trim removed 7 bases at V and 6 bases at J, leaving 10 bases unmatched.

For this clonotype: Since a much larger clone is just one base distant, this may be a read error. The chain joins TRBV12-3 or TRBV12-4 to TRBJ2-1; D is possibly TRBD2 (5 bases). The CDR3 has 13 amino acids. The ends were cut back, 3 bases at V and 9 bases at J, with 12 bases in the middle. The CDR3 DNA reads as TGTGCCAGCAGTTTCCTAGCCGCACGTGAGCAGTTCTTC. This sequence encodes CASSFLAAREQFF.

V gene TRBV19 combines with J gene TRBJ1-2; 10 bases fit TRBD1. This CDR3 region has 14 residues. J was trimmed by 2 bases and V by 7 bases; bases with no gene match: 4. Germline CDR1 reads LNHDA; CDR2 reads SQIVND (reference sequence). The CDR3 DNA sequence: TGTGCCAGTACCCCGACAGGGGGCAACTATGGCTACACCTTC. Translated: CASTPTGGNYGYTF.

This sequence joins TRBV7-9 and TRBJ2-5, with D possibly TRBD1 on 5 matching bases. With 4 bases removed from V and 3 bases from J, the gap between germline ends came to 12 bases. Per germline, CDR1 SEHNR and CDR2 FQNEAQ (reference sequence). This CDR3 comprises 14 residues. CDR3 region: CASSSDTSKETQYF. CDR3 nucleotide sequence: TGTGCCAGCAGCTCGGACACCTCTAAAGAGACCCAGTACTTC.

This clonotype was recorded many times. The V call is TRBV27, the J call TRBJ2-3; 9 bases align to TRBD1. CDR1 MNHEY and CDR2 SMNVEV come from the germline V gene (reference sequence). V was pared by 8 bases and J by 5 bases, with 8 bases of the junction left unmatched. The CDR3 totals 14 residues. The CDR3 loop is CASGPGQGLDTQYF. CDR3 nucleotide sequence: TGTGCCAGCGGGCCGGGACAGGGTTTAGATACGCAGTATTTT.

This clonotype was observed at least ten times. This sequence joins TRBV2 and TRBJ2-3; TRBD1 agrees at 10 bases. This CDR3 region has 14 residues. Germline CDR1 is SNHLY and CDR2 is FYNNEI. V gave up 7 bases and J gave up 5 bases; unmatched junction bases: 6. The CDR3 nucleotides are TGTGCCAGCAATGGACAGGGGGGTGGAGATACGCAGTATTTT. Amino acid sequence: CASNGQGGGDTQYF.

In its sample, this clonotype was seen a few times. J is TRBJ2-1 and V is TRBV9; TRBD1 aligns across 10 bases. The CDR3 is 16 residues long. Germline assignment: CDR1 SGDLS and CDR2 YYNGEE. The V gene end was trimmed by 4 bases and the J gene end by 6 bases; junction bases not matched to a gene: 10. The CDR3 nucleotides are TGTGCCAGCAGCCTAGAAGGGACAGGGGTGTCCAATGAGCAGTTCTTC. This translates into CASSLEGTGVSNEQFF.

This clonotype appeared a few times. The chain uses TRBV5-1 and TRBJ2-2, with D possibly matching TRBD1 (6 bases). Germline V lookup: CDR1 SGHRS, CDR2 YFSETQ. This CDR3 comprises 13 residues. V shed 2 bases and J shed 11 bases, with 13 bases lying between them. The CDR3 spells CASSFPDSPELFF. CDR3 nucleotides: TGCGCCAGCAGCTTCCCGGACAGCCCCGAGCTGTTTTTT.